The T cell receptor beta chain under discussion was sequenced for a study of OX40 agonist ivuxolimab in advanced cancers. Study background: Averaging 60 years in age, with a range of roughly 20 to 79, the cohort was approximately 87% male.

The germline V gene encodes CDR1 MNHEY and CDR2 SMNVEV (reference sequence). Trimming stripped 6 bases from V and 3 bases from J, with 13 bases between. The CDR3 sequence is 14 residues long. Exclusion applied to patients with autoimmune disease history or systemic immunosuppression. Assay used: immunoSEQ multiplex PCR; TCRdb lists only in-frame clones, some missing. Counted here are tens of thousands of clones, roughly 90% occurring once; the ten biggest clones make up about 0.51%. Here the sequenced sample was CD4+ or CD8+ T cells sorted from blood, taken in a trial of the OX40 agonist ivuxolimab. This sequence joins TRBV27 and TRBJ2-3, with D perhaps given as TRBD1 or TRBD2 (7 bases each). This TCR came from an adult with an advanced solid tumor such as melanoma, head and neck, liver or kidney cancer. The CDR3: CASRRQGLTDTQYF. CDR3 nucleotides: TGTGCCAGCAGGAGACAGGGACTAACAGATACGCAGTATTTT.